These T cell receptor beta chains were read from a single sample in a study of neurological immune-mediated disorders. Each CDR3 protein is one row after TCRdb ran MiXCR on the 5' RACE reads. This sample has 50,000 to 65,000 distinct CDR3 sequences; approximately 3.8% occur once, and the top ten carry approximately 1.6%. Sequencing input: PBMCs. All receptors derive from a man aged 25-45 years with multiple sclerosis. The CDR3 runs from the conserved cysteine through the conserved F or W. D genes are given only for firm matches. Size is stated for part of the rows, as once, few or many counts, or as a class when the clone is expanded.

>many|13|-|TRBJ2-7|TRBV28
TGTGCCAGCAGTTTGGACGGGGATAGGGAGCAGTACTTC
CASSLDGDREQYF
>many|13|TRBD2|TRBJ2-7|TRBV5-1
TGCGCCAGCAGCGTTAGCGGGATGGGCGAGCAGTACTTC
CASSVSGMGEQYF
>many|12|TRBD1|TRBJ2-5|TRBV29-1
TGCAGCGTTGTCAGGGGGCCGGAGACCCAGTACTTC
CSVVRGPETQYF
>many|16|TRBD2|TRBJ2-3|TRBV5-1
TGCGCCAGCAGCTTGTTTGGGGGGGGAAACACAGATACGCAGTATTTT
CASSLFGGGNTDTQYF
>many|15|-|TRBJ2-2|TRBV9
TGTGCCAGCAGCCCCCCCGGCCCGAACACCGGGGAGCTGTTTTTT
CASSPPGPNTGELFF
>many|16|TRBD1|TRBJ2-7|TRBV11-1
TGTGCCAGCAGCCCAGGGCCGGGACAGGACCTCTACGAGCAGTACTTC
CASSPGPGQDLYEQYF
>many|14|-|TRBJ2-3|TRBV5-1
TGCGCCAGCAGCTCTCAGGACAACACAGATACGCAGTATTTT
CASSSQDNTDTQYF
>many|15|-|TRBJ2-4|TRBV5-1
TGCGCCAGCAGCGAAGCGGGCTCGGGAAAAAACATTCAGTACTTC
CASSEAGSGKNIQYF
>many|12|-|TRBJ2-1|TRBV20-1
TGCAGTGCCAGCGGGACAGGCGATGAGCAGTTCTTC
CSASGTGDEQFF
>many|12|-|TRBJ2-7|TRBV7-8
TGTGCCAGCAGCTTTTCAGACTACGAGCAGTACTTC
CASSFSDYEQYF
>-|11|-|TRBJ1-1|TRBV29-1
TGCAGCGTTTCAACAGGGACTGAAGCTTTCTTT
CSVSTGTEAFF
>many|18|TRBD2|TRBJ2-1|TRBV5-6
TGTGCCAGCAGCCCCTACCTCACGACTAGCGTTCCCTACAATGAGCAGTTCTTC
CASSPYLTTSVPYNEQFF
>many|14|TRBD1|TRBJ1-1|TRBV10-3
TGTGCCATCAGTGCAGGGGGCGGTTACACTGAAGCTTTCTTT
CAISAGGGYTEAFF
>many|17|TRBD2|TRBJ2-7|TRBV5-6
TGTGCCAGCAGCTTCTTCTCCGGGAGGAGGGAACACTACGAGCAGTACTTC
CASSFFSGRREHYEQYF
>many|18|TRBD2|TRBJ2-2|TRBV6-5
TGTGCCAGCAGTTACGGGATAACTAGCGTCCTAAACACCGGGGAGCTGTTTTTT
CASSYGITSVLNTGELFF
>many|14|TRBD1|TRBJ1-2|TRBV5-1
TGCGCCAGCAGCTTGGGGACAGGGGCTTTTGGCTACACCTTC
CASSLGTGAFGYTF
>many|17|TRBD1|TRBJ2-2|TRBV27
TGTGCCAGCAGTTTAAGACAGGGGGTTTGGGGCACCGGGGAGCTGTTTTTT
CASSLRQGVWGTGELFF
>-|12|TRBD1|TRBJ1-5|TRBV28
TGTGCCAGCAGCCCGCCGAGGGGGCCCCAGAATTTT
CASSPPRGPQNF
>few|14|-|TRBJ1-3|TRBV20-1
TGCAGTGCTAGAGTACAGAGCTCTGGAAACACCATATATTTT
CSARVQSSGNTIYF
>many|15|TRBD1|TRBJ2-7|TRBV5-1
TGCGCCAGCAGCCGGATGGACAGGGTTGGCTACGAGCAGTACTTC
CASSRMDRVGYEQYF
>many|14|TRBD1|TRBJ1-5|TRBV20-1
TGCAGTGCTATGGACAGGGGCACCAATCAGCCCCAGAATTTT
CSAMDRGTNQPQNF
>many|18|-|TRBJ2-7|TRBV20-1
TGCAGTGCTAGAGATCGATCGGGGTCGGACGGAAGCTCCTACGAGCAGTACTTC
CSARDRSGSDGSSYEQYF
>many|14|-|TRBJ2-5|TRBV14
TGTGCCAGCAGCCAATCCAGGGGCCAAGAGACCCAGTACTTC
CASSQSRGQETQYF
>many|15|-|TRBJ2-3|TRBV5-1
TGCGCCAGCAGCTTGGTTCGGGGGAGCACAGATACGCAGTATTTT
CASSLVRGSTDTQYF
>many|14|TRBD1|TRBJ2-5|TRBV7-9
TGTGCCAGCAGCTTAACAGGGGCGAGGGAGACCCAGTACTTC
CASSLTGARETQYF
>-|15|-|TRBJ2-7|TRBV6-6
TGTGCCAGCAGTTACTCGAGGGGTGTTGGCTACGAGCAGTACTTC
CASSYSRGVGYEQYF
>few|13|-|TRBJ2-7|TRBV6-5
TGTGCCAGCAGTATCGGAAAGCTCTACGAGCAGTACTTC
CASSIGKLYEQYF
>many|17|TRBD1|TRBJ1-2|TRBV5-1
TGCGCCAGCAGCCTCGGACAGGGGAGGGATTTCCCGTATGGCTACACCTTC
CASSLGQGRDFPYGYTF
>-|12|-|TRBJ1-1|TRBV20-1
TGCAGTGCTAGCCAAATCAGGACTGAAGCTTTCTTT
CSASQIRTEAFF
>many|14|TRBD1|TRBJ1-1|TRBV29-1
TGCAGCGTTGCCGAGGGACAGGGGGCCACTGAAGCTTTCTTT
CSVAEGQGATEAFF
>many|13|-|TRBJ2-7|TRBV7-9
TGTGCCAGCAGCCACGACATCTCCTACGAGCAGTACTTC
CASSHDISYEQYF
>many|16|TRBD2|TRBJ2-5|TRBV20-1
TGCAGTGCTATCCCCCCGGGACTAGCGGGAGAAGAGACCCAGTACTTC
CSAIPPGLAGEETQYF
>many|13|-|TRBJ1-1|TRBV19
TGTGCCAGTAGTATAAGGGCCTCGGCTGAAGCTTTCTTT
CASSIRASAEAFF
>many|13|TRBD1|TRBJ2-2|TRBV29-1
TGCAGCCACAACAGGGGGAACACCGGGGAGCTGTTTTTT
CSHNRGNTGELFF
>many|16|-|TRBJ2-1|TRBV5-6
TGTGCCAGCAGCTTGGGGCTAGCTGCCACCTACAATGAGCAGTTCTTC
CASSLGLAATYNEQFF
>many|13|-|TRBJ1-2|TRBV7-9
TGTGCCAGCAGCTTACGGAGGGCCTATGGCTACACCTTC
CASSLRRAYGYTF
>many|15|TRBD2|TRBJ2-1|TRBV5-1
TGCGCCAGCAGCCTCGACTGGCCGGGGGGCAATGAGCAGTTCTTC
CASSLDWPGGNEQFF
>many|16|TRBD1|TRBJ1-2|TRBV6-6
TGTGCCAGCAGTATTCCTCAGGACAGGGAGGGCTATGGCTACACCTTC
CASSIPQDREGYGYTF
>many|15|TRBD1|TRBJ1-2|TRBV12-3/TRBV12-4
TGTGCCAGCAGCCTACAGGGGGCGACACTATATGGCTACACCTTC
CASSLQGATLYGYTF
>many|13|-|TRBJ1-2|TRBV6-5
TGTGCCAGCAGTTACGGGGGGAACTATGGCTACACCTTC
CASSYGGNYGYTF
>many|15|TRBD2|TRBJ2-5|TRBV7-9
TGTGCCAGCAGTGCGACTAGCGGGGGTCTGGAGACCCAGTACTTC
CASSATSGGLETQYF
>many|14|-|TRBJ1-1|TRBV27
TGTGCCAGCAGTCGTGGACAGCTGAACACTGAAGCTTTCTTT
CASSRGQLNTEAFF
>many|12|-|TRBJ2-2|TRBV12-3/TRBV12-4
TGTGCCAGCAGTTTTCTCGTCGGGGAGCTGTTTTTT
CASSFLVGELFF
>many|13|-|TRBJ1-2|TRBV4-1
TGCGCCAGCAGCGAAGCTGCCGGCTATGGCTACACCTTC
CASSEAAGYGYTF